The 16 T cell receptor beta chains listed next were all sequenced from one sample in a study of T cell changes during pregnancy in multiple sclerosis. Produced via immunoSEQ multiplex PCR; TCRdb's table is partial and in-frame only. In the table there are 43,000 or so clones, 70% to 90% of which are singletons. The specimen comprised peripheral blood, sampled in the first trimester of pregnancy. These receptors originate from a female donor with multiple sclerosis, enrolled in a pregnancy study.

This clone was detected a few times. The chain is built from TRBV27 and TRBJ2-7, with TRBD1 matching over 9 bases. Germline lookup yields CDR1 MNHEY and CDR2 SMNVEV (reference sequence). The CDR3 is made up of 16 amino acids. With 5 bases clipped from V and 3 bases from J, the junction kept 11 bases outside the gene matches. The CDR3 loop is CASSKQGAKVDYEQYF. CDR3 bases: TGTGCCAGCAGTAAACAGGGGGCGAAGGTTGACTACGAGCAGTACTTC.

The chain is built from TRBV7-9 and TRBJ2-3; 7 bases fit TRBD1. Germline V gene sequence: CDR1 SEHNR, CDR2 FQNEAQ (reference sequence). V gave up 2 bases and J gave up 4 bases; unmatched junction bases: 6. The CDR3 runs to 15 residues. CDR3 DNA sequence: TGTGCCAGCAGCTTAAATCCTAGGGGGCCAGATACGCAGTATTTT. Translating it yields CASSLNPRGPDTQYF. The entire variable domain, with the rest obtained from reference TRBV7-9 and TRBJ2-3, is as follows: DTGVSQNPRHKITKRGQNVTFRCDPISEHNRLYWYRQTLGQGPEFLTYFQNEAQLEKSRLLSDRFSAERPKGSFSTLEIQRTEQGDSAMYLCASSLNPRGPDTQYFGPGTRLTVL.

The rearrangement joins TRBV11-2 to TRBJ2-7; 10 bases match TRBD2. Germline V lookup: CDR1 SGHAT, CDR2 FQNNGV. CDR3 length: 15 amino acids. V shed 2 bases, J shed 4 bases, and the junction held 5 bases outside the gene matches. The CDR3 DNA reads TGTGCCAGCAGCTTAACGAGCGGGGGGGCTTACGAGCAGTACTTC. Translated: CASSLTSGGAYEQYF.

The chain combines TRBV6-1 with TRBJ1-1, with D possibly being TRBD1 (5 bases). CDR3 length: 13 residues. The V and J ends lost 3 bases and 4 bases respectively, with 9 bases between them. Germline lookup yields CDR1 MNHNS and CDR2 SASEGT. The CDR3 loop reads CASSDQGGTEAFF. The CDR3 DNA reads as TGTGCCAGCAGTGATCAGGGCGGCACTGAAGCTTTCTTT.

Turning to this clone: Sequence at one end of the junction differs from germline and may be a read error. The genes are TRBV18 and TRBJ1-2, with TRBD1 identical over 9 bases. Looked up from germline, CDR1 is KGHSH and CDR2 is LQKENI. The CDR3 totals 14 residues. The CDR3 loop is CASSPLQGAEGYTF. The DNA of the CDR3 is TGTGCCAGCTCCCCACTACAGGGGGCGGAAGGCTACACCTTC.

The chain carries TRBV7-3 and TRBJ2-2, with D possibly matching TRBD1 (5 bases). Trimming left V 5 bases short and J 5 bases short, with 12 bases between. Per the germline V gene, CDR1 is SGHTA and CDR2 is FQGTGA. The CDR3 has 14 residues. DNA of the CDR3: TGTGCCAGCAGCCCACCGACAGAGACCGGGGAGCTGTTTTTT. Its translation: CASSPPTETGELFF. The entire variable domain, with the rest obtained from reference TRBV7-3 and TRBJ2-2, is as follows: GAGVSQTPSNKVTEKGKYVELRCDPISGHTALYWYRQSLGQGPEFLIYFQGTGAADDSGLPNDRFFAVRPEGSVSTLKIQRTERGDSAVYLCASSPPTETGELFFGEGSRLTVL.

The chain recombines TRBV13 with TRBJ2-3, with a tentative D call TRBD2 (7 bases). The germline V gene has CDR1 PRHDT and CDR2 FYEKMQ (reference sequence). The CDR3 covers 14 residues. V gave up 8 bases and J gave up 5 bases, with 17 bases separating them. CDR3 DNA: TGTGCCAGCTCTAGAGGGGGGGGCCTAGATACGCAGTATTTT. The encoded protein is CASSRGGGLDTQYF.

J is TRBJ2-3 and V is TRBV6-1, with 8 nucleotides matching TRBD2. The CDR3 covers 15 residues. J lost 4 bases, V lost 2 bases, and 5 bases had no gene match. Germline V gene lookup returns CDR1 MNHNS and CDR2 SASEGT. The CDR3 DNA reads TGTGCCAGCAGTGAACGGGGGGGGCACTCAGATACGCAGTATTTT. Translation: CASSERGGHSDTQYF.

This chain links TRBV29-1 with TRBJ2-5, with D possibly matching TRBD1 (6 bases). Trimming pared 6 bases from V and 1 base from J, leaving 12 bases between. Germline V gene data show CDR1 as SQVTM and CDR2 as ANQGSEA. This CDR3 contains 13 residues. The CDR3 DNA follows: TGCAGCGTGGGAAGGGACATCCAAGAGACCCAGTACTTC. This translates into CSVGRDIQETQYF.

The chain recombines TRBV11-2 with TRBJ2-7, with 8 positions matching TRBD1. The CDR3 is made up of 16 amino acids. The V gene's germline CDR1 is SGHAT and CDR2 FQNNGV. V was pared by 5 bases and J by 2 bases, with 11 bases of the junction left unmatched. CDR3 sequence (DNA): TGTGCCAGCAGCCCAGTGAGAAGACAGGGGACCTACGAGCAGTACTTC. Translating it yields CASSPVRRQGTYEQYF. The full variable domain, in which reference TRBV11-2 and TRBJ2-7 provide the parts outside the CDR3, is EAGVAQSPRYKIIEKRQSVAFWCNPISGHATLYWYQQILGQGPKLLIQFQNNGVVDDSQLPKDRFSAERLKGVDSTLKIQPAKLEDSAVYLCASSPVRRQGTYEQYFGPGTRLTVT.

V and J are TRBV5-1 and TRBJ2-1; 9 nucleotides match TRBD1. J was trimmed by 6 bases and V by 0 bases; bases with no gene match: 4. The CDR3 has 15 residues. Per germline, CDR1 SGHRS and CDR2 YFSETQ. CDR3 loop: CASSLERQGVNEQFF. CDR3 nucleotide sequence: TGCGCCAGCAGCTTGGAGAGACAGGGGGTCAATGAGCAGTTCTTC. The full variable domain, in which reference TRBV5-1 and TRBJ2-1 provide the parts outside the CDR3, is KAGVTQTPRYLIKTRGQQVTLSCSPISGHRSVSWYQQTPGQGLQFLFEYFSETQRNKGNFPGRFSGRQFSNSRSEMNVSTLELGDSALYLCASSLERQGVNEQFFGPGTRLTVL.

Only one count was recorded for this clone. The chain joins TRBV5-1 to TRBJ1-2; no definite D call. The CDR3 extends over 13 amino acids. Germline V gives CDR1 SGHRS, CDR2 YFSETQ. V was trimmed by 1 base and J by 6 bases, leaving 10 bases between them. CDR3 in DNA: TGCGCCAGCAGCTTGATCTCGGGAAATGGCTACACCTTC. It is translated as CASSLISGNGYTF.

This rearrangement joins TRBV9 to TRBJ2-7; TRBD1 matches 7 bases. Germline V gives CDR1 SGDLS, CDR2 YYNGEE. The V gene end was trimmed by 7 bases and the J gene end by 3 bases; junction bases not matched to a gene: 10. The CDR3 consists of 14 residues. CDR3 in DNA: TGTGCCAGCTCCCGGCAGGGACAGAACTACGAGCAGTACTTC. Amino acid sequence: CASSRQGQNYEQYF.

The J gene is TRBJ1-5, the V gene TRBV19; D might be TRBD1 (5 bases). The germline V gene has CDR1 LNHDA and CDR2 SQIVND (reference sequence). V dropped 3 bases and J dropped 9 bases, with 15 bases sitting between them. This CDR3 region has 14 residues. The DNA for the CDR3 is TGTGCCAGTAGTATTGGGCAGGGCCGCGGGCCCCAGCATTTT. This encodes CASSIGQGRGPQHF.

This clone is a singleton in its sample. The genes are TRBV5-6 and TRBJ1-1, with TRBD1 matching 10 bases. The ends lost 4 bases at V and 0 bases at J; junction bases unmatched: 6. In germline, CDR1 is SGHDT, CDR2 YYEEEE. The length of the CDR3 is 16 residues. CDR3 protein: CASSRDRGLLNTEAFF. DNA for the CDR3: TGTGCCAGCAGCCGGGACAGGGGACTTCTGAACACTGAAGCTTTCTTT.

The DNA of the CDR3 is TGTGCCAGCTCACCCACAGGGGGCTGGGACTATGGCTACACCTTC. It encodes CASSPTGGWDYGYTF. The V and J genes are TRBV18 and TRBJ1-2; 9 nucleotides align to TRBD1. The germline gives CDR1 KGHSH, CDR2 LQKENI. The CDR3 spans 15 residues. J lost 3 bases, V lost 3 bases, and 5 bases had no gene match.